The 8 T cell receptor beta chains below come from one sample, sequenced in a study of blood T cells in healthy people across ages. Primed by a sample-barcoded 5' primer and a J-beta primer mix, a second PCR proceeded for about 7 to 11 cycles. One entry per CDR3 protein results from TCRdb running MiXCR on the 5' RACE reads. The data hold over 1,500,000 distinct CDR3 sequences, with less than 50% observed a single time. Sequenced material: blood. The receptors were gathered from a woman aged 40-49 years in good health.

The rearrangement links TRBV6-5 to TRBJ2-1; maybe TRBD2 (6 bases). The CDR3 has 11 amino acids. V dropped 8 bases and J dropped 14 bases, with 16 bases sitting between them. Per the germline V gene, CDR1 is MNHEY and CDR2 is SVGAGI. CDR3 protein: CASASSGDKFF. The CDR3 nucleotides read TGTGCCAGCGCCTCGTCGGGAGATAAGTTCTTC.

With regard to this clonotype: This may come from a read error, since a much larger clone is one base off. This chain uses TRBV7-2 with TRBJ2-5, with D maybe TRBD2 (7 bases). This CDR3 is built from 15 residues. Trimming removed 4 bases from V and 11 bases from J, with 23 bases in between. Germline-derived CDR1 and CDR2 are SGHTA and FQGNSA. CDR3 residues: CASSYRARLANEQYF. CDR3 sequence (DNA): TGTGCCAGCAGCTACAGGGCGAGACTAGCAAATGAGCAGTACTTC.

In the case of this clonotype: Germline and junction disagree at one end, which may indicate a read error. CDR3 coding DNA: TGTGCCAGCAGCCCATCAGCGGGGAGCTCCCACAATGAGCAGTTCTTC. Translation gives CASSPSAGSSHNEQFF. The V call is TRBV7-2, the J call TRBJ2-1; 7 bases are a match to TRBD2. There are 16 residues in the CDR3. Germline V gene sequence: CDR1 SGHTA, CDR2 FQGNSA.

V and J are TRBV29-1 and TRBJ2-7; TRBD1 matches at 7 bases. This CDR3 has 16 residues. From germline, CDR1 is SQVTM and CDR2 ANQGSEA. V was pared by 4 bases and J by 2 bases, with 14 bases of the junction left unmatched. CDR3 nucleotides: TGCAGCGTTGTAAAATCTTTAGGAGACAGGGCCTACGAGCAGTACTTC. Its protein is CSVVKSLGDRAYEQYF.

The genes are TRBV7-2 and TRBJ2-5; a weak D match, TRBD2 (5 bases). The V end lost 5 bases, the J end lost 5 bases, and 18 bases lay between the germline ends. CDR1 and CDR2 (germline): SGHTA, FQGNSA. This CDR3 has 15 amino acids. Here the CDR3 DNA reads TGTGCCAGCAGCCAAATAACTAGTCTTAAGGAGACCCAGTACTTC. The encoded protein is CASSQITSLKETQYF.

The CDR3 here is CASSSQAGLLETQYF. CDR3 DNA: TGTGCCAGCAGCTCGCAGGCGGGGCTCCTTGAGACCCAGTACTTC. The chain joins TRBV7-2 to TRBJ2-5; a weak D match, TRBD2 (6 bases). The CDR3 consists of 15 residues. The V and J ends lost 4 bases and 5 bases respectively, with 17 bases between them. Germline CDR1 SGHTA, CDR2 FQGNSA.

This clonotype was seen more than once but under ten times. This sequence joins TRBV20-1 and TRBJ2-5, with TRBD1 matching over 8 bases. Germline CDR1 reads DFQATT; CDR2 reads SNEGSKA (reference sequence). The V gene end was trimmed by 6 bases and the J gene end by 5 bases; junction bases not matched to a gene: 5. The CDR3 loop spans 12 amino acids. DNA for the CDR3: TGCAGTGCCGCAGGGGGCAGTGAGACCCAGTACTTC. Amino acids: CSAAGGSETQYF.

This clonotype has only one observation. The genes are TRBV20-1 and TRBJ2-1, with D perhaps TRBD2 (5 bases). The V gene's germline CDR1 is DFQATT and CDR2 SNEGSKA (reference sequence). The CDR3 runs 13 residues. V was trimmed by 5 bases and J by 3 bases, leaving 11 bases between them. The CDR3 spells CSAGGDGYNEQFF. In DNA form, the CDR3 reads TGCAGTGCTGGAGGAGACGGCTACAATGAGCAGTTCTTC.